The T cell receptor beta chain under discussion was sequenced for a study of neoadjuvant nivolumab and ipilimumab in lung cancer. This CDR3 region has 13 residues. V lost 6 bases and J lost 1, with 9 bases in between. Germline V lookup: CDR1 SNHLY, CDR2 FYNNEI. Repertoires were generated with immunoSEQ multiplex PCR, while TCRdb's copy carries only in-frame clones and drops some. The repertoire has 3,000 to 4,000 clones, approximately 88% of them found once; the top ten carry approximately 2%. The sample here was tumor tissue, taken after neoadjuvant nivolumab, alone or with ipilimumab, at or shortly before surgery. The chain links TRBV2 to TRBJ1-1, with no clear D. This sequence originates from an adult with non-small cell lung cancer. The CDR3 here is CASSIDKNTEAFF. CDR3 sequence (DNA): TGTGCCAGCAGCATTGACAAGAACACTGAAGCTTTCTTT.